These T cell receptor beta chains were read from a single sample in a study of a mutant IDH1 vaccine in newly diagnosed glioma. Here immunoSEQ multiplex PCR was the method, and the copy in TCRdb shows in-frame clones only, minus some. The repertoire holds 60,000 to 85,000 clones, with 79% as singletons. Material: PBMCs, obtained from a glioma patient treated with radiotherapy, temozolomide or both. Every receptor here comes from a man aged 45-65 years with glioma. CDR3s include the opening cysteine and the closing phenylalanine or tryptophan. D genes are given only for firm matches. Clone size appears in some rows only: once, few, many, or a class for an expanded clone.

clone size: once; V gene: TRBV7-9; J gene: TRBJ2-7; D gene: TRBD1; CDR3 protein: CASSPGQGDSYEQYF; CDR3 DNA: TGTGCCAGCAGCCCCGGACAGGGAGATTCCTACGAGCAGTACTTC
clone size: -; V gene: TRBV2; J gene: TRBJ1-5; D gene: -; CDR3 protein: CASSETGFNQPQHF; CDR3 DNA: TGTGCCAGCAGTGAGACCGGATTTAATCAGCCCCAGCATTTT
clone size: -; V gene: TRBV2; J gene: TRBJ2-7; D gene: -; CDR3 protein: CASSVGKIDYEQYF; CDR3 DNA: TGTGCCAGCAGTGTGGGGAAAATAGACTACGAGCAGTACTTC
clone size: once; V gene: TRBV14; J gene: TRBJ2-3; D gene: -; CDR3 protein: CASSHFGGPTRDTQYF; CDR3 DNA: TGTGCCAGCAGCCACTTCGGGGGGCCCACCCGGGATACGCAGTATTTT
clone size: -; V gene: TRBV15; J gene: TRBJ2-5; D gene: -; CDR3 protein: CATNPDSQETQYF; CDR3 DNA: TGTGCCACCAACCCCGACAGCCAAGAGACCCAGTACTTC
clone size: -; V gene: TRBV19; J gene: TRBJ1-1; D gene: -; CDR3 protein: CASSNQGQGTEAFF; CDR3 DNA: TGTGCCAGTAGTAATCAGGGACAAGGTACTGAAGCTTTCTTT
clone size: -; V gene: TRBV9; J gene: TRBJ1-4; D gene: TRBD1; CDR3 protein: CASSAGQKSEKLFF; CDR3 DNA: TGTGCCAGCAGCGCGGGACAGAAGAGTGAAAAACTGTTTTTT
clone size: -; V gene: TRBV30; J gene: TRBJ1-3; D gene: -; CDR3 protein: CAWSTGNTIYF; CDR3 DNA: TGTGCCTGGAGTACCGGAAACACCATATATTTT
clone size: -; V gene: TRBV6-6; J gene: TRBJ1-5; D gene: TRBD1; CDR3 protein: CASTSRQGWNQPQHF; CDR3 DNA: TGTGCCAGCACCTCTAGACAGGGATGGAATCAGCCCCAGCATTTT
clone size: -; V gene: TRBV28; J gene: TRBJ2-5; D gene: -; CDR3 protein: CASSRQETQYF; CDR3 DNA: TGTGCCAGCAGCCGCCAAGAGACCCAGTACTTC
clone size: -; V gene: TRBV19; J gene: TRBJ1-1; D gene: -; CDR3 protein: CASGRVDGEAFF; CDR3 DNA: TGTGCCAGTGGCAGGGTAGATGGCGAAGCTTTCTTT
clone size: -; V gene: TRBV19; J gene: TRBJ1-6; D gene: TRBD1; CDR3 protein: CATSGTGVSPLHF; CDR3 DNA: TGTGCCACCTCCGGGACAGGGGTTTCACCCCTCCACTTT
clone size: few; V gene: TRBV6-5; J gene: TRBJ1-4; D gene: -; CDR3 protein: CASRPGGRGEKLFF; CDR3 DNA: TGTGCCAGCAGACCGGGGGGGCGCGGGGAAAAACTGTTTTTT
clone size: -; V gene: TRBV29-1; J gene: TRBJ2-7; D gene: -; CDR3 protein: CSVEDRQSRYF; CDR3 DNA: TGCAGCGTTGAAGATCGACAGAGTAGATACTTC
clone size: -; V gene: TRBV29-1; J gene: TRBJ2-7; D gene: TRBD1; CDR3 protein: CSVEDLQGESYEQYF; CDR3 DNA: TGCAGCGTTGAAGATCTGCAGGGGGAATCCTACGAGCAGTACTTC
clone size: -; V gene: TRBV10-3; J gene: TRBJ1-4; D gene: -; CDR3 protein: CAISESSPNEKLFF; CDR3 DNA: TGTGCCATCAGTGAATCTTCTCCTAATGAAAAACTGTTTTTT
clone size: -; V gene: TRBV4-3; J gene: TRBJ1-4; D gene: -; CDR3 protein: CASSPGQINEKLFF; CDR3 DNA: TGCGCCAGCAGTCCCGGACAGATTAATGAAAAACTGTTTTTT
clone size: -; V gene: TRBV14; J gene: TRBJ1-1; D gene: -; CDR3 protein: CASSQGGRNTEAFF; CDR3 DNA: TGTGCCAGCAGCCAAGGGGGGCGGAACACTGAAGCTTTCTTT
clone size: once; V gene: TRBV30; J gene: TRBJ2-7; D gene: TRBD2; CDR3 protein: CAWSPTGRGVYEQYF; CDR3 DNA: TGTGCCTGGAGTCCCACCGGGAGGGGGGTCTACGAGCAGTACTTC
clone size: few; V gene: TRBV6-6; J gene: TRBJ1-5; D gene: -; CDR3 protein: CASSSPNSNQPQHF; CDR3 DNA: TGTGCCAGCAGCAGTCCAAATAGCAATCAGCCCCAGCATTTT
clone size: -; V gene: TRBV9; J gene: TRBJ2-7; D gene: TRBD2; CDR3 protein: CASSPGGEPYEQYF; CDR3 DNA: TGTGCCAGCAGTCCGGGGGGGGAACCCTACGAGCAGTACTTC
clone size: -; V gene: TRBV30; J gene: TRBJ2-5; D gene: -; CDR3 protein: CAWNRRVVETQYF; CDR3 DNA: TGTGCCTGGAATCGAAGGGTGGTGGAGACCCAGTACTTC
clone size: -; V gene: TRBV5-4; J gene: TRBJ2-5; D gene: -; CDR3 protein: CASSSGLDQETQYF; CDR3 DNA: TGTGCCAGCAGTTCCGGACTTGATCAAGAGACCCAGTACTTC
clone size: -; V gene: TRBV5-6; J gene: TRBJ1-2; D gene: TRBD1; CDR3 protein: CASSFPGQVYGYTF; CDR3 DNA: TGTGCCAGCAGCTTTCCGGGACAGGTCTATGGCTACACCTTC
clone size: few; V gene: TRBV5-6; J gene: TRBJ1-2; D gene: -; CDR3 protein: CASRRVEGIVYGYTF; CDR3 DNA: TGTGCCAGCAGAAGGGTTGAGGGAATCGTCTATGGCTACACCTTC
clone size: -; V gene: TRBV6-5; J gene: TRBJ1-1; D gene: -; CDR3 protein: CASSPRVMNTEAFF; CDR3 DNA: TGTGCCAGCAGTCCCAGGGTGATGAACACTGAAGCTTTCTTT
clone size: -; V gene: TRBV6-4; J gene: TRBJ1-5; D gene: -; CDR3 protein: CASTIQGLHQPQHF; CDR3 DNA: TGTGCCAGCACAATTCAGGGGCTTCATCAGCCCCAGCATTTT
clone size: few; V gene: TRBV2; J gene: TRBJ2-7; D gene: TRBD2; CDR3 protein: CASREGGVGEQYF; CDR3 DNA: TGTGCCAGCCGGGAGGGGGGTGTGGGCGAGCAGTACTTC
clone size: -; V gene: TRBV10-2; J gene: TRBJ2-3; D gene: -; CDR3 protein: CASAPRQSLSDTQYF; CDR3 DNA: TGCGCCAGCGCCCCCCGGCAGTCTCTTTCCGATACGCAGTATTTT